The clone carrying this T cell receptor (beta chain) appeared a few times. Its antigen is not known. The record originates from a study of identical twins. Study results and caveats: When twins shared out-of-frame alpha sequences, those sequences had excess low generation probability. Twin sharing of out-of-frame TCR alpha was underestimated by models in monozygotic pairs. The study reached conclusions through statistical analysis that was cross-sectional, not following the same donors. Researchers reported weaker excess twin sharing in beta out-of-frame sequences.

Germline CDR1 MNHEY, CDR2 SVGAGI. With 8 bases removed from V and 0 bases from J, the gap between germline ends came to 8 bases. This CDR3 has 13 residues. Each CDR3 protein is one row after TCRdb ran MiXCR on the 5' RACE reads. The sample consists of some 1,600,000 distinct CDR3 sequences, roughly a third of them appearing once. The rearrangement uses TRBV6-5 and TRBJ1-5; the D gene is possibly TRBD1 (5 bases). The TCR comes from a newborn girl in good health. Specimen: cord blood. CDR3 in amino acids: CASRDASNQPQHF. The CDR3 DNA is TGTGCCAGCCGGGACGCTAGCAATCAGCCCCAGCATTTT.